The clone carrying this T cell receptor (beta chain) was seen a handful of times. Trimming took off 0 bases at V and 3 bases at J, with 12 bases between the two ends. The CDR3 loop spans 16 amino acids. Germline CDR1 and CDR2: SGHKS and YYEKEE (reference sequence). MiXCR, applied by TCRdb to the 5' RACE reads, yields one record per CDR3 protein. The table lists some 600,000 distinct CDR3 sequences, 9% to 15% of them singletons. The sample originates from a study of T cells after yellow fever vaccination. The chain links TRBV5-5 to TRBJ2-2, with a weak D call TRBD2 (5 bases). The starting material was PBMCs, obtained on the day of the yellow fever booster vaccination. The TCR comes from a man aged 25-40 years who received the YFV17D yellow fever vaccine. In nucleotides, the CDR3 is TGTGCCAGCAGCTTGGTTCCCCTGAGGGACACCGGGGAGCTGTTTTTT. It codes for CASSLVPLRDTGELFF.